This entry describes one T cell receptor beta chain. CDR3 length equals 14 residues. Between the trimmed V and J ends, which lost 4 bases and 2 bases, there was a span of 10 bases. Germline CDR1 is SGDLS and CDR2 is YYNGEE. The data are from a study of control samples from healthy donors and cancer patients. Repertoires were generated with immunoSEQ multiplex PCR, while TCRdb's copy carries only in-frame clones and drops some. Here the sample spans some 200,000 clones, approximately 95% being singletons. The gene calls are TRBV9 and TRBJ2-1, with D perhaps given as TRBD1 or TRBD2 (5 bases each). This TCR derives from a young man in good health. Sequenced material: blood. For the CDR3, the DNA is TGTGCCAGCAGCCGAGAGGGGACCTACAATGAGCAGTTCTTC. Its protein is CASSREGTYNEQFF.